What follows is one T cell receptor beta chain and its context. Its antigen is undetermined. The data originate from a study of shared clonotypes between healthy human individuals. Overall study results and limits: Clonotype sharing among donors likely depends on sequencing depth. Represented genetic and exposure-history diversity was restricted by having few donors.

A CD45RA-negative memory subset and a CD45RA+ naive subset were separated from the CD4+ cells. The V gene's germline CDR1 is SGHRS and CDR2 YFSETQ. Trimming removed 1 base from V and 4 bases from J; junction bases left unmatched: 6. This CDR3 spans 15 amino acids. Methods used by the authors: ImmunoSEQ only sent back junction sequences with no quality scores, so filtering was done differently. Profiling relied on immunoSEQ multiplex PCR, and the TCRdb table lists in-frame clones only, not all of them. V and J calls and clone size come straight from that table; D and trimming were deduced from the DNA. The sample includes approximately 2,000,000 clones, 92% of them seen just once.

What was sequenced was naive CD4+ T cells from PBMCs. Subset defined: CD45RA+ positively selected. The V and J genes are TRBV5-1 and TRBJ2-5; 8 bases agree with TRBD2. The sequence derives from a man between 18 and 35 years old in good health. Some clones in this sample may be carry-over from other donors' samples. The CDR3 coding sequence is TGCGCCAGCAGCTTGATTTCTAGCGGGTTAGAGACCCAGTACTTC. Encoded protein: CASSLISSGLETQYF.